The following is a TCR beta chain sequence with its context. No cognate antigen has been identified for it. No much larger clone is present one base from it, and per-base qualities are unavailable. The sample originates from a study of cytomegalovirus exposure and HLA in healthy donors (dated by TCRdb to 2015 to 2018). In terms of the full investigation: According to an earlier analysis of 587 of the donors, roughly 180 million T cells yielded roughly 100 million unique TCR beta sequences and around 300 Gb of sequence data. An early release covering some 640 HLA-typed donors comprised roughly 300 gigabases of sequencing data and approximately 80 million unique TCR sequences. Among the roughly 410 genotyped donors, more than 70% belonged to the genetic ancestry cluster associated with self-reported Caucasian donors. The study aimed to test whether signatures of past pathogen exposure could be identified by cataloging public T cell receptors. The T cell repertoires of around 670 subjects were profiled by immunosequencing and related to cytomegalovirus serostatus. In addition to the first cohort of 666 subjects, a separate validation cohort of 120 different subjects was used. The study combined high-throughput TCR immunosequencing, statistical association of individual TCRs with disease status, and machine learning to predict cytomegalovirus infection status. To study patterns of TCR occurrence, a later analysis re-analyzed previously published TCR beta repertoires from 550 to 800 donors and added high-resolution HLA genotyping. In the later analysis, no new phenotypic data were used to find candidate immune exposures; instead, reliance was placed on TCR beta sequences and their occurrence across donors. To decide whether each TCR beta V gene segment behaved as functional or pseudogenic, an earlier analysis of approximately 590 of the donors relied on high-throughput TCR beta sequencing. Donor age, sex, ethnicity and CMV serostatus were compiled together with the repertoire data. A later genetic analysis took genome-wide SNP genotypes for about 65% of the 666 donors and used that subset as a discovery cohort. All discovery cohort repertoires had been generated on a single sequencing platform. HLA typing covered class I and class II loci at four-digit resolution. Typing coverage differed by locus: A, B, C, DRB1 and DQB1 were typed in roughly 629-630 donors, DQA1 in about 500, DPA1 in some 610, and DPB1 in 450 to 480. Roughly 5 DR-DQ haplotypes were handled as single units for association and clustering because linkage in the cohort was strong. Across 300 to 500 genotyped donors of the cohort, an average of roughly 250,000 unique TCR beta nucleotide sequences per donor were sequenced, and around 20% of those sequences were non-productive.

General findings and caveats noted by the study authors: An association between a missense DCLRE1C variant and V-gene and J-gene trimming of TCR beta chains was found in a later genetic analysis and replicated in an independent cohort. In a later analysis, most CMV-associated TCR beta chains were found to appear HLA-restricted, with HLA associations seemingly driven largely by CMV exposure. According to a later analysis, TCR association rates differed among HLA loci, with DRB1 alleles showing the most associated TCRs and HLA-C alleles showing the fewest. According to a later analysis, parvovirus B19, influenza, CMV and Epstein-Barr virus appeared linked to several top co-occurrence clusters. In the study, 164 TCR beta chains were listed as associated with cytomegalovirus. The authors suggested that the approach could potentially be extended to other disease states and immunological phenotypes. The sequencing pipeline was judged likely to have produced a cluster of highly shared sequence variants as a technical artifact. While some public TCRs were present in many individuals, most TCR sequences turned up only very rarely across donors. The presence/absence analyses assumed that sequencing depth was roughly uniform across donors, and that assumption may not be true. Because counts were too low, roughly 17 rarely observed V segments, including chromosome 9 orphons, were left out of the earlier analysis of 587 of the donors. A later analysis associated 16,951 TCR beta sequences with specific HLA alleles at a false discovery rate of 0.05. Some IMGT-functional V segments, including TRBV6-2 and TRBV6-3, could not be told apart with the 87-base-pair reads, so those segments were excluded. In vitro tests confirmed that three of the cytomegalovirus-associated TCR beta chains recognize cytomegalovirus antigens. According to a later genetic analysis, donors in an Asian-associated ancestry cluster had fewer N-insertions in productive TCRs than the approximately 630-donor mean. Compared with equally common non-associated chains, HLA-associated TCR beta chains in a later analysis were more clonally expanded and had lower generation probabilities. Strong co-occurrence of HLA alleles, especially DR and DQ, made assigning TCR associations to individual alleles difficult. In an earlier analysis of under 600 of the donors, most TCR beta V segments were observed in productive rearrangements about 87% or about 30% of the time, broadly matching IMGT annotations. In both the original and validation cohorts, the classifier was reported to diagnose cytomegalovirus status with high specificity and sensitivity. For the cohort, immune exposure information was limited to CMV serostatus. A further reported finding was that TCR beta sequences accurately predicted the HLA-A and HLA-B alleles for most subjects in the first cohort. HLA typing was unavailable for some donors at each locus, so association tests used only the typed subset. In this cohort, only TCR beta chains were sequenced, and detectable features were limited by the absence of alpha or paired-chain data. Linkage disequilibrium might explain the correlated functional status among segregating V segments, but an unknown experimental factor could not be excluded.

CDR1 LGHNA and CDR2 YSLEER were looked up in the germline V gene. From the cysteine through the phenylalanine, the CDR3 covers 17 amino acids. Only the CDR3 DNA stays, 51 bases, in frame from base 1. The library was prepared using the immunoSEQ multiplex PCR assay. The multiplex PCR relied on a mix of 60 forward primers for TCR Vbeta segments and 13 reverse primers for TCR Jbeta segments. Amplification of the CDR3 region of rearranged TCR beta genes was performed with a multiplex PCR assay on genomic DNA. The amplified TCR beta libraries were sequenced on the Illumina HiSeq System as 87-base-pair reads. The authors' pipeline ran thus. A later analysis counted about 76 million unique TCR beta chains across the approximately 700 repertoires, and roughly 10 million of these chains were shared by at least two donors. Raw reads were error-corrected and collapsed into unique sequences with a nearest-neighbor algorithm that merged closely related sequences to remove PCR and sequencing errors. To assign V, D and J gene segments, CDR3 sequences were aligned to IMGT reference sequences. For a sequence to be retained, a match of at least six nucleotides was required to both a V gene segment and a J gene segment. A rearrangement was called productive if the CDR3 had no stop codons and remained in frame with V and J, and every other rearrangement was called non-productive. Following IMGT convention, CDR3 was defined as the stretch from the second conserved V-encoded cysteine to the conserved J-encoded phenylalanine. Sequences without an unambiguous match to a single V gene segment were excluded from the earlier analysis of a few hundred of the donors. An earlier analysis of fewer than 650 of the donors classified V segments as functional when productive rearrangements were above 56.7% and as segregating when the standard deviation between donors was above 5%. A statistical classification framework was built to diagnose cytomegalovirus status from the catalog of TCR beta chain sequences. V and J gene assignment, in a later analysis, came from comparing TCR nucleotide sequences with IMGT/GENE-DB human TR gene sequences. The TCRdist pipeline was used in a later analysis to assign CDR3 sequences and most-parsimonious VDJ recombination scenarios. In a later analysis, each TCR beta chain was defined by its CDR3 amino acid sequence together with its V-gene family, and reads lacking a unique V-gene family were excluded. As a way to deal with suspected cross-contamination and a sequencing artifact, a later analysis dropped 450 to 600 nucleotide sequences that were highly shared and had low generation probability. For each public chain, a later analysis derived a clonal expansion index from normalized ranks of inferred template counts within each repertoire. In a later analysis, generation probabilities were computed using a VDJ recombination model fitted to out-of-frame rearrangements, and the results were checked against IGoR. In a later analysis, hypergeometric tests were used to score TCR-TCR, TCR-HLA and TCR-CMV co-occurrence, with a repertoire-size bias correction applied to TCR pairs. In a later analysis, false discovery rates were estimated by permuting HLA or CMV assignments 20 times. A later analysis grouped co-occurring TCRs with DBSCAN, adding TCRdist sequence similarity when clustering within HLA-allele-positive subsets. Repertoires with fewer than 30,000 or more than 120,000 public chains, plus five repertoires with anomalous nucleotide sharing, were excluded from co-occurrence clustering. TCRdb carries this immuneACCESS record with in-frame sequences only. Its versions omit some clonotypes, under half of them owing to an unresolved V gene in the studies checked, with the rest unexplained. V, J and clone size are taken as reported in that table, and D and trimming were inferred from the DNA itself. The sample profile shows about 150,000 clones; around 80% of them were found once. The ten largest account for around 1.4% of the sample.

The cohort was made up of around 720 healthy bone marrow donors. Cohort members were all nominally healthy when sampled, although unrecorded immune exposures were likely present. The donor tested CMV seronegative and was one of the 352 seronegative cohort members. Every donor gave a peripheral blood sample, and the peripheral blood mononuclear cells from that sample were used for TCR beta sequencing. The Qiagen DNeasy Blood Extraction Kit was used to extract genomic DNA from the blood cell samples. This sequence originates from a male donor in good health and CMV-seronegative. The sample comprised PBMCs. Recombination joined TRBV4-3 with TRBJ2-5; 13 nucleotides in the junction match TRBD2. The J call may be mistaken, given a closer DNA end match to TRBJ2-7. The encoded CDR3 is CASPPGLAGLPKYEQYF. The DNA reads as follows: TGCGCCAGCCCGCCGGGACTAGCGGGACTACCCAAGTACGAGCAGTACTTC.